This TCR beta chain stems from a study of Graves' ophthalmopathy and Graves' hyperthyroidism. Findings of the study overall: Ophthalmopathy versus stable hyperthyroidism: 13-signature model gave 87.88% sensitivity, 81.08% specificity. With a specificity of 72.22% and a sensitivity of 70.59%, the model predicted ophthalmopathy progression. Blood samples also showed most expanded thyroid clonotypes exceeding 0.001 frequency.

A remark on this clonotype: What it binds is not known.

The study amplified TCR beta CDR3 regions using RNA transcripts. After a first-round RT-PCR with HTBI primers, a second-round multiplex PCR was run. TCRdb called the multiplex PCR reads again in MiXCR, with one record for every CDR3 protein. The sample includes about 210,000 distinct CDR3 sequences, just under 30% of them seen just once. Looked up from germline, CDR1 is MNHEY and CDR2 is SMNVEV (reference sequence). V lost 3 bases and J lost 5, with 17 bases in between. CDR3 length: 15 residues. Moderate-to-severe activity, CAS at least 3, NOSPECS at least 4 and duration under 3 months characterized donors with ophthalmopathy.

The sample comprised peripheral blood. The sequence was collected from a man between 45 and 60 years old with Graves' ophthalmopathy. The chain links TRBV27 to TRBJ2-7, with a tentative D call TRBD2 (6 bases). The CDR3 reads CASSLRGRDVDEQYF. Here the CDR3 DNA reads TGTGCCAGCAGTTTGAGAGGGCGGGACGTCGACGAGCAGTACTTC.